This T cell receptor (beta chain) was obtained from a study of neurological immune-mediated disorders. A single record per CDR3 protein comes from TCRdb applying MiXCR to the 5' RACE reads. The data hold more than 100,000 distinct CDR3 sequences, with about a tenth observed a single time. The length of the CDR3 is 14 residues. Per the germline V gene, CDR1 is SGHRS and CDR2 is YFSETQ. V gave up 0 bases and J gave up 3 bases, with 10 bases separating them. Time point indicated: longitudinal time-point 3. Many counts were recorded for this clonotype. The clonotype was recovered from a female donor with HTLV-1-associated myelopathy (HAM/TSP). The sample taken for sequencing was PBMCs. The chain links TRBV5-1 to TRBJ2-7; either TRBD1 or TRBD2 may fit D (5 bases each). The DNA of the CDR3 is TGCGCCAGCAGCTTGGCTGAGGGGCGCTACGAGCAGTACTTC. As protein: CASSLAEGRYEQYF. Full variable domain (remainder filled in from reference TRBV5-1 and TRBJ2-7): KAGVTQTPRYLIKTRGQQVTLSCSPISGHRSVSWYQQTPGQGLQFLFEYFSETQRNKGNFPGRFSGRQFSNSRSEMNVSTLELGDSALYLCASSLAEGRYEQYFGPGTRLTVT.